Below, one T cell receptor (beta chain) is given with its context. What it recognizes is unknown. This entry belongs to a study of CD8 T cells in ankylosing spondylitis. Notes on the study in general: A TCR beta motif made of under 10 highly homologous variants seemed typical of ankylosing spondylitis blood. Clones tied to disease were said to be significantly enriched in matched ankylosing spondylitis synovial fluid. There were earlier reports of some motif variants in reactive arthritis synovial fluid and blood.

Per germline, CDR1 LGHDT and CDR2 YNNKEL (reference sequence). The V end lost 4 bases, the J end lost 0 bases, and 13 bases lay between the germline ends. This CDR3 is 16 amino acids long. The authors made TCR beta libraries by quantitative 5'-RACE with molecular barcodes. TCRdb reprocessed the 5' RACE reads via MiXCR and lists one record per CDR3 protein. The sample gives 250,000 to 350,000 distinct CDR3 sequences, 20% to 25% of which show up once; roughly 3.6% is in the top ten. This chain connects TRBV3-1 to TRBJ2-1; maybe TRBD2 (6 bases). Material: blood, either unsorted or a sorted T cell fraction (not recorded which). The receptor's source is a female donor with ankylosing spondylitis or in good health (not recorded which). The CDR3 loop reads CASSLLSGFSYNEQFF. CDR3 sequence (DNA): TGTGCCAGCAGCCTTCTTAGCGGTTTCTCCTACAATGAGCAGTTCTTC.